These T cell receptor beta chains were read from a single sample in a study of T cell repertoires in cytomegalovirus infection. No antigen is known for these receptors. TCRdb processed the reads anew with MiXCR; each CDR3 protein has one entry. This sample has approximately 110,000 distinct CDR3 sequences, with 42% found just once. Sequencing used CD8+ T cells from cultured PBMCs, obtained from culture after CMV antigen stimulation. Receptors were obtained from a human donor in good health (CMV status not recorded). Some clones in this sample may be carry-over from other donors' samples. CDR3s include the opening cysteine and the closing phenylalanine or tryptophan. D genes are given only for firm matches. Some rows have no size entry. The others give once, few or many, or a class for an expanded clone.

V: TRBV7-9; size: few; J: TRBJ2-3; D: TRBD2; DNA: TGTGCCAGCAGCTCCCGGACTAGCGGGTCCATCCAGGGAGATACGCAGTATTTT; CDR3: CASSSRTSGSIQGDTQYF
V: TRBV27; size: many; J: TRBJ2-1; D: -; DNA: TGTGCCAGCAGTCCACGAGGTAAACACCCGGACAATGAGCAGTTCTTC; CDR3: CASSPRGKHPDNEQFF
V: TRBV7-8; size: -; J: TRBJ1-2; D: TRBD1; DNA: TGTGCCAGCAGCTTATGGGCATCCGGGACAGGGTCTGGCTACACCTTC; CDR3: CASSLWASGTGSGYTF
V: TRBV6-1; size: -; J: TRBJ2-7; D: TRBD2; DNA: TGTGCCAGCAGTGACCGCGGGGGGAACTCCTACGAGCAGTACTTC; CDR3: CASSDRGGNSYEQYF
V: TRBV19; size: once; J: TRBJ2-1; D: -; DNA: TGTGCCAGTAGTACGGACTTGCCAGCTTACTCCTACAATGAGCAGTTCTTC; CDR3: CASSTDLPAYSYNEQFF
V: TRBV28; size: -; J: TRBJ1-1; D: -; DNA: TGTGCCAGCAGTCCGTCATGGGCGGAATTGAACACTGAAGCTTTCTTT; CDR3: CASSPSWAELNTEAFF
V: TRBV27; size: -; J: TRBJ1-2; D: -; DNA: TGTGCCAGCAGTTTGTCACACCGTAACTATGGCTACACCTTC; CDR3: CASSLSHRNYGYTF
V: TRBV29-1; size: -; J: TRBJ2-5; D: -; DNA: TGCAGCGTCCCCAGTCGAGAGACCCAGTACTTC; CDR3: CSVPSRETQYF
V: TRBV7-9; size: -; J: TRBJ2-4; D: TRBD1; DNA: TGTGCCAGCAGCTCAGACAGGGGGCTGACCAAAAACATTCAGTACTTC; CDR3: CASSSDRGLTKNIQYF
V: TRBV7-2; size: -; J: TRBJ2-7; D: -; DNA: TGTGCCAGCAGCCAAACACTGGGGTATGATGAGCAGTACTTC; CDR3: CASSQTLGYDEQYF
V: TRBV2; size: -; J: TRBJ2-7; D: -; DNA: TGTGCCAGCAGTGAAGTAGTCTCCCGGAGCTCCTACGAGCAGTACTTC; CDR3: CASSEVVSRSSYEQYF
V: TRBV24-1; size: -; J: TRBJ2-2; D: -; DNA: TGTGCCACCAGTGAAGATTCAGTCGGCACCGGGGAGCTGTTTTTT; CDR3: CATSEDSVGTGELFF
V: TRBV6-6; size: many; J: TRBJ1-5; D: TRBD1; DNA: TGTGCCAGCAGTTACTCACAGGGGGCCCATCAGCCCCAGCATTTT; CDR3: CASSYSQGAHQPQHF
V: TRBV11-2; size: -; J: TRBJ2-7; D: -; DNA: TGTGCCAGCAGCCCTTTCGCGGGGGCTACCTACGAGCAGTACTTC; CDR3: CASSPFAGATYEQYF
V: TRBV6-1; size: few; J: TRBJ1-1; D: TRBD1; DNA: TGTGCCAGCACGACGACAGGGCTGAACACTGAAGCTTTCTTT; CDR3: CASTTTGLNTEAFF
V: TRBV28; size: -; J: TRBJ1-1; D: -; DNA: TGTGCCAGCAGTCCAGGGGTGACGTGGACTGAAGCTTTCTTT; CDR3: CASSPGVTWTEAFF
V: TRBV6-2/TRBV6-3; size: -; J: TRBJ2-7; D: -; DNA: TGTGCCAGCAGCCCATACACCTGGGGCGAGCAGTACTTC; CDR3: CASSPYTWGEQYF
V: TRBV28; size: -; J: TRBJ2-7; D: TRBD1; DNA: TGTGCCAGCAGTTGGACAGGTAGCTCCTACGAGCAGTACTTC; CDR3: CASSWTGSSYEQYF
V: TRBV7-9; size: -; J: TRBJ2-3; D: -; DNA: TGTGCCAGCAGCTTAGCGCTGGAAGATACGCAGTATTTT; CDR3: CASSLALEDTQYF
V: TRBV20-1; size: -; J: TRBJ1-3; D: -; DNA: TGCAGTGCTAGAGATCCGCAGGGGTTTCTCTCTGGAAACACCATATATTTT; CDR3: CSARDPQGFLSGNTIYF
V: TRBV7-9; size: -; J: TRBJ2-3; D: -; DNA: TGTGCCAGCAGCTTAGGGGCCCTCGGGGATACGCAGTATTTT; CDR3: CASSLGALGDTQYF
V: TRBV29-1; size: -; J: TRBJ1-2; D: -; DNA: TGTAGCGTTGAAGATTCTAACTATGGCTACACCTTC; CDR3: CSVEDSNYGYTF
V: TRBV15; size: many; J: TRBJ2-1; D: -; DNA: TGTGCCACCAGCAGAGAGAAGGGGCACGAGCAGTTCTTC; CDR3: CATSREKGHEQFF
V: TRBV7-2; size: many; J: TRBJ2-7; D: -; DNA: TGTGCCAGCAGCTTAGGAAGGGGGGTTTCCTACGAGCAGTACTTC; CDR3: CASSLGRGVSYEQYF
V: TRBV19; size: few; J: TRBJ2-5; D: -; DNA: TGTGCCAGTAGTTTTGGGCAGGGGGGCCAGGAGACCCAGTACTTC; CDR3: CASSFGQGGQETQYF
V: TRBV5-4; size: many; J: TRBJ2-2; D: TRBD2; DNA: TGTGCCAGCAGCTCCGGACTAGCGGGGAGGGCCGGGGAGCTGTTTTTT; CDR3: CASSSGLAGRAGELFF
V: TRBV7-9; size: few; J: TRBJ1-6; D: -; DNA: TGTGCCAGCAGCTTAGAGGCCCAGGCAAATTCACCCCTCCACTTT; CDR3: CASSLEAQANSPLHF
V: TRBV19; size: -; J: TRBJ1-1; D: -; DNA: TGTGCCAGTAGTAGACAGTGGCGAGGGACTGAAGCTTTCTTT; CDR3: CASSRQWRGTEAFF
V: TRBV4-2; size: -; J: TRBJ2-7; D: TRBD2; DNA: TGTGCCAGCAGCCCAGCTAGCGGAACCTCCTACGAGCAGTACTTC; CDR3: CASSPASGTSYEQYF
V: TRBV7-9; size: few; J: TRBJ2-5; D: TRBD2; DNA: TGTGCCAGCAGCTCCAGCGGGGGTCTGGAGACCCAGTACTTC; CDR3: CASSSSGGLETQYF
V: TRBV6-1; size: -; J: TRBJ2-1; D: TRBD1; DNA: TGTGCCAGCAGCTTTGATGACAGGGCATACAATGAGCAGTTCTTC; CDR3: CASSFDDRAYNEQFF
V: TRBV4-2; size: -; J: TRBJ1-1; D: TRBD1; DNA: TGTGCCAGCAGCCAAGGGGGGACAGGGGGCACTGAAGCTTTCTTT; CDR3: CASSQGGTGGTEAFF
V: TRBV5-1; size: -; J: TRBJ2-1; D: TRBD2; DNA: TGCGCCAGCAGCTCCCCACTAGCGGGGAGCTCCTACAATGAGCAGTTCTTC; CDR3: CASSSPLAGSSYNEQFF
V: TRBV5-4; size: -; J: TRBJ2-5; D: -; DNA: TGTGCCAGCAGCACCTCGTTAGAGACCCAGTACTTC; CDR3: CASSTSLETQYF
V: TRBV5-6; size: -; J: TRBJ1-1; D: -; DNA: TGTGCCAGCACCCTTTCACTGAACACTGAAGCTTTCTTT; CDR3: CASTLSLNTEAFF
V: TRBV5-1; size: -; J: TRBJ2-1; D: TRBD2; DNA: TGCGCCAGCAGCTTCTCTAGCGGGCCATACAATGAGCAGTTCTTC; CDR3: CASSFSSGPYNEQFF
V: TRBV12-3/TRBV12-4; size: many; J: TRBJ1-3; D: -; DNA: TGTGCCAGCAGTTCCCACCTTACAGGATCTGGAAACACCATATATTTT; CDR3: CASSSHLTGSGNTIYF
V: TRBV9; size: -; J: TRBJ2-7; D: TRBD2; DNA: TGTGCCAGCAGAGCCTTATCGGGACTAGCGGGGGCCGCGCTGGGGGAGCAGTACTTC; CDR3: CASRALSGLAGAALGEQYF
V: TRBV20-1; size: -; J: TRBJ2-7; D: -; DNA: TGCAGTGCTAGCGGGGCCATCGTAACGGACGAGCAGTACTTC; CDR3: CSASGAIVTDEQYF
V: TRBV12-5; size: few; J: TRBJ1-2; D: -; DNA: TGTGCTAGTGGTCCCGGTGGCTATGGCTACACCTTC; CDR3: CASGPGGYGYTF
V: TRBV7-8; size: many; J: TRBJ2-3; D: -; DNA: TGTGCCGCGATGGAGGGGCTCGGCACAGATACGCAGTATTTT; CDR3: CAAMEGLGTDTQYF
V: TRBV11-3; size: -; J: TRBJ2-1; D: -; DNA: TGTGCCAGCAGCTTAGTCCCCGGATACAATGAGCAGTTCTTC; CDR3: CASSLVPGYNEQFF
V: TRBV28; size: few; J: TRBJ2-5; D: TRBD1; DNA: TGTGCCAGCAAAGAGGGACAGCTCTTACAAGAGACCCAGTACTTC; CDR3: CASKEGQLLQETQYF
V: TRBV29-1; size: -; J: TRBJ2-3; D: -; DNA: TGCAGCGCCCTAAAGGATACGCAGTATTTT; CDR3: CSALKDTQYF
V: TRBV18; size: -; J: TRBJ1-4; D: -; DNA: TGTGCCAGCTCACCATATACGGGCGAGGAACTGTTTTTT; CDR3: CASSPYTGEELFF
V: TRBV7-2; size: few; J: TRBJ2-5; D: TRBD1; DNA: TGTGCCAGCAGCTTAGACCCGACAGGGGGCTTGGAGACCCAGTACTTC; CDR3: CASSLDPTGGLETQYF
V: TRBV6-1; size: few; J: TRBJ1-1; D: -; DNA: TGTGCCAGCAGTGGACAGTTAAACACTGAAGCTTTCTTT; CDR3: CASSGQLNTEAFF